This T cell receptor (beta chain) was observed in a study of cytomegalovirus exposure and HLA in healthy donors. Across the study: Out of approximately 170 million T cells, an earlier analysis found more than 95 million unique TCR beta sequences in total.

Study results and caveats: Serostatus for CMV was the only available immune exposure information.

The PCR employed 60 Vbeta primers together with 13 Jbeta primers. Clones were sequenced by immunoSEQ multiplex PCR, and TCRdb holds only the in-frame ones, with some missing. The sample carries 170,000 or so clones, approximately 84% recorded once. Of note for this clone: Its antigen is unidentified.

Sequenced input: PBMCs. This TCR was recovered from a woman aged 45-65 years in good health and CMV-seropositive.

The CDR3 here is CASSPSQSLNEKLFF. CDR3 nucleotides: TGTGCCAGCTCACCATCCCAGTCCCTTAATGAAAAACTGTTTTTT. The gene calls are TRBV18 and TRBJ1-4; D remains ambiguous. The CDR3 is 15 amino acids. CDR1 is KGHSH, CDR2 LQKENI, per germline. Trimming removed 2 bases from V and 4 bases from J, with 11 bases in between.